The 32 T cell receptor beta chains in this list originate from one sample, sequenced in a study of shared clonotypes between healthy human individuals. Sequencing was performed with immunoSEQ multiplex PCR; in TCRdb, only in-frame clones are kept and a portion is missing. The sample includes 1.4 million to 1.5 million clones, roughly 97% of them seen just once. The sequencing sample was made of naive CD4+ T cells sorted from blood. Subset defined: CD45RA+ positively selected. These receptors were collected from a man aged 25-40 years in good health.

This rearrangement joins TRBV6-5 to TRBJ2-7, with D possibly matching TRBD1 (6 bases). The CDR3 totals 14 residues. The V gene lost 4 bases and the J gene lost 3 bases, with 13 bases spanning the gap. Germline-derived CDR1 and CDR2 are MNHEY and SVGAGI. In DNA, the CDR3 is TGTGCCAGCAGTTCCCCGGGACACCGCTACGAGCAGTACTTC. Its translation: CASSSPGHRYEQYF.

This chain joins TRBV9 and TRBJ2-2, with 10 bases that match TRBD2. This CDR3 is built from 16 residues. V was clipped by 0 bases and J by 5 bases; unmatched bases: 4. CDR1 and CDR2 (germline): SGDLS, YYNGEE. The CDR3 spells CASSVATAGGTGELFF. The CDR3 DNA reads as TGTGCCAGCAGCGTAGCTACAGCGGGAGGGACCGGGGAGCTGTTTTTT.

This rearrangement joins TRBV7-8 to TRBJ2-5, with TRBD1 matching over 8 bases. Germline CDR1 reads SGHVS; CDR2 reads FQNEAQ. J lost 0 bases, V lost 5 bases, and 8 bases had no gene match. CDR3 length: 16 residues. CDR3 DNA sequence: TGTGCCAGCAGCCCAACAGGGGGACTTTACCAAGAGACCCAGTACTTC. Its translation: CASSPTGGLYQETQYF.

V and J are TRBV5-1 and TRBJ2-1, with D tentatively TRBD1 (6 bases). V lost 4 bases, J lost 0 bases, and 11 bases lay in between. The CDR3 runs 15 residues. Germline V gene lookup returns CDR1 SGHRS and CDR2 YFSETQ. CDR3 nucleotide sequence: TGCGCCAGCAGCGGGGACACTCCCTCCTACAATGAGCAGTTCTTC. Protein product: CASSGDTPSYNEQFF.

This clone was seen only once. The V gene is TRBV12-2, the J gene TRBJ2-4. TRBV12-2 is classified as a pseudogene. The length of the CDR3 is 12 residues. CDR3 nucleotides: TGTGCAAGTCGCGGAGCCAAAAACATTCAGTACTTC. It specifies CASRGAKNIQYF.

The table lists this clone with a few counts. This chain links TRBV5-1 with TRBJ2-7; 9 nucleotides agree with TRBD1. With V trimmed by 0 bases and J by 5 bases, 0 bases remained unmatched. Germline V gene lookup returns CDR1 SGHRS and CDR2 YFSETQ. The CDR3 runs 13 residues. The CDR3 protein is CASSLGDRDEQYF. CDR3 nucleotides: TGCGCCAGCAGCTTGGGGGACAGGGACGAGCAGTACTTC.

The chain has TRBV11-2 and TRBJ2-6; 12 bases fit TRBD1. V trimming: 3 bases; J trimming: 3 bases; junction bases outside the gene matches: 6. The CDR3 runs to 18 residues. The V gene's germline CDR1 is SGHAT and CDR2 FQNNGV. The CDR3 bases are TGTGCCAGCAGCTTCATCCGGGACAGGGGGCGTGGGGCCAACGTCCTGACTTTC. The encoded protein is CASSFIRDRGRGANVLTF.

This clone was counted once. Distinct nucleotide sequences in the sample also encode this CDR3. The chain couples TRBV14 to TRBJ1-2; tentative D call: TRBD1 (6 bases). The CDR3 extends over 14 amino acids. The V end was cut by 0 bases, the J end by 4 bases, with 9 bases between. Germline CDR1 reads SGHDN; CDR2 reads FVKESK. The CDR3 region has the DNA TGTGCCAGCAGCCAAGAAGGCAGGGGCTATGGCTACACCTTC. It translates to CASSQEGRGYGYTF.

The chain employs TRBV28 and TRBJ1-4; D is unclear. CDR1 is MDHEN and CDR2 is SYDVKM in the germline V gene. Trimming took off 3 bases at V and 8 bases at J, with 13 bases between the two ends. This CDR3 has 14 amino acids. This CDR3 is CASSFMRGTEKLFF. CDR3 in DNA: TGTGCCAGCAGTTTTATGAGAGGAACGGAAAAACTGTTTTTT.

V gene TRBV7-9 combines with J gene TRBJ2-2; D might be TRBD1 (6 bases). V was pared by 5 bases and J by 5 bases, with 12 bases between. This CDR3 spans 14 amino acids. The germline V gene encodes CDR1 SEHNR and CDR2 FQNEAQ (reference sequence). The CDR3: CASSAQGGTGELFF. CDR3 bases: TGTGCCAGCAGCGCACAGGGTGGTACCGGGGAGCTGTTTTTT.

The chain couples TRBV7-2 to TRBJ2-4; 9 bases are shared with TRBD1. The CDR3 runs to 16 residues. V lost 4 bases to trimming and J lost 7 bases; unmatched junction nucleotides: 11. Germline CDR1 reads SGHTA; CDR2 reads FQGNSA. The CDR3 sequence: CASSWGQGDLLNIQYF. The CDR3 bases are TGTGCCAGCAGCTGGGGACAGGGTGATCTGTTGAACATTCAGTACTTC.

The chain links TRBV5-5 to TRBJ2-2; TRBD1 matches 8 bases. Germline V gene sequence: CDR1 SGHKS, CDR2 YYEKEE (reference sequence). This CDR3 is 14 amino acids long. Trimming took 4 bases from V and 6 from J; bases not matched to a gene: 5. CDR3 DNA: TGTGCCAGCAGCACCCCGACAGGGGCCGGGGAGCTGTTTTTT. The encoded protein is CASSTPTGAGELFF.

Note on this clone: Distinct nucleotide sequences in the sample also encode this CDR3. The chain joins TRBV15 to TRBJ2-7; TRBD2 is a possible D gene (6 bases). The CDR3 contains 14 residues. Trimming left V 3 bases short and J 0 bases short, with 9 bases between. Germline lookup yields CDR1 LNHNV and CDR2 YYDKDF (reference sequence). CDR3 DNA sequence: TGTGCCACCAGCAGCGGGGGAAGCTCCTACGAGCAGTACTTC. Translated: CATSSGGSSYEQYF.

This clone was observed a single time. The chain links TRBV10-3 to TRBJ2-1, with 9 bases matching TRBD2. V was clipped by 1 base and J by 1 base; unmatched bases: 5. Germline V gene data show CDR1 as ENHRY and CDR2 as SYGVKD. This CDR3 has 17 amino acids. As DNA, the CDR3 is TGTGCCATCAGTGAGTTAACTAGCGGGTATTCCTACAATGAGCAGTTCTTC. It codes for CAISELTSGYSYNEQFF.

This chain links TRBV28 with TRBJ2-2; D is possibly TRBD1 (6 bases). Germline CDR1 MDHEN, CDR2 SYDVKM. The V end lost 6 bases, the J end lost 1 base, and 9 bases lay between the germline ends. This CDR3 is built from 14 residues. The CDR3 loop reads CASRSDRNTGELFF. CDR3 DNA sequence: TGTGCCAGCAGATCGGACAGGAACACCGGGGAGCTGTTTTTT.

The genes are TRBV5-6 and TRBJ2-7; D call uncertain. Looked up from germline, CDR1 is SGHDT and CDR2 is YYEEEE. V was cut by 2 bases and J by 7 bases, with 16 bases left in between. The CDR3 sequence is 14 residues long. The CDR3 nucleotides are TGTGCCAGCAGCTTAAGACTCGCTGCAGGTGAGCAGTACTTC. Protein product: CASSLRLAAGEQYF.

The J gene is TRBJ2-1, the V gene TRBV7-9; D unclear. V lost 5 bases, J lost 8 bases, and 13 bases lay in between. The germline V gene encodes CDR1 SEHNR and CDR2 FQNEAQ (reference sequence). The CDR3 contains 13 residues. The CDR3 sequence is CASSVSLGDEQFF. The CDR3 bases are TGTGCCAGCAGCGTCAGCCTCGGCGATGAGCAGTTCTTC. The complete variable domain, with remaining parts taken from reference TRBV7-9 and TRBJ2-1, reads DTGVSQNPRHKITKRGQNVTFRCDPISEHNRLYWYRQTLGQGPEFLTYFQNEAQLEKSRLLSDRFSAERPKGSFSTLEIQRTEQGDSAMYLCASSVSLGDEQFFGPGTRLTVL.

This chain uses TRBV10-3 with TRBJ2-1; the D gene is possibly TRBD1 (6 bases). This CDR3 is 16 amino acids long. Between the trimmed V and J ends, which lost 2 bases and 0 bases, there was a span of 11 bases. Germline lookup yields CDR1 ENHRY and CDR2 SYGVKD. Written as DNA, the CDR3 is TGTGCCATCAGTGAGCCGAAGGACAGCTCCTACAATGAGCAGTTCTTC. The encoded protein is CAISEPKDSSYNEQFF.

The rearrangement uses TRBV7-9 and TRBJ2-1; a possible D gene is TRBD2 (5 bases). Trimming removed 6 bases from V and 6 bases from J, with 9 bases in between. The CDR3 runs 12 residues. Germline loops: CDR1 SEHNR, CDR2 FQNEAQ (reference sequence). In DNA form, the CDR3 reads TGTGCCAGCAGTACGGACTTCAATGAGCAGTTCTTC. As protein: CASSTDFNEQFF.

The chain couples TRBV2 to TRBJ2-5; D may be TRBD2 (6 bases). Deletions cut 6 bases from V and 5 bases from J, with 13 bases between. CDR3 length: 13 amino acids. Germline V CDR1 and CDR2: SNHLY, FYNNEI. The CDR3 is CASSLEGGETQYF. In nucleotides, the CDR3 is TGTGCCAGCAGCCTTGAAGGAGGGGAGACCCAGTACTTC.

The chain combines TRBV6-5 with TRBJ2-1; D remains unclear. The germline V and J ends were trimmed by 6 bases and 2 bases, with 11 bases remaining between them. Germline values: CDR1 MNHEY, CDR2 SVGAGI. This CDR3 is 14 amino acids long. The chain's CDR3 is CASRRTVTYNEQFF. In nucleotides, the CDR3 is TGTGCCAGCAGACGGACGGTTACCTACAATGAGCAGTTCTTC.

The V call is TRBV15, the J call TRBJ1-1, with TRBD1 matching over 7 bases. Trimming took 8 bases from V and 1 from J; bases not matched to a gene: 7. Germline CDR1 LNHNV, CDR2 YYDKDF (reference sequence). This CDR3 has 14 residues. CDR3 bases: TGTGCCACCCGTTTAGCAGGGGGGAACACTGAAGCTTTCTTT. This encodes CATRLAGGNTEAFF.

This sequence joins TRBV15 and TRBJ1-1, with a possible D match to TRBD1 (5 bases). The CDR3 length is 16 residues. Trimming took off 1 base at V and 4 bases at J, with 16 bases between the two ends. CDR1 and CDR2 (germline): LNHNV, YYDKDF (reference sequence). DNA for the CDR3: TGTGCCACCAGCAGAGGGCTTCAGGGATGGGGCACTGAAGCTTTCTTT. Translating gives CATSRGLQGWGTEAFF.

In this sample, this clone turned up once. In the same sample, other DNA sequences code for this CDR3. CDR3 sequence: CASSLGGYEQYF. Here the CDR3 DNA reads TGTGCCAGCAGTTTAGGGGGGTACGAGCAGTACTTC. This chain connects TRBV28 to TRBJ2-7, with D tentatively TRBD2 (6 bases). The CDR3 has 12 residues. Trimming cost V 2 bases and J 4 bases, with 6 bases left between them. Germline CDR1 MDHEN, CDR2 SYDVKM.

This chain links TRBV5-8 with TRBJ1-2; tentatively, D is TRBD1 (5 bases). This CDR3 has 13 residues. V gave up 4 bases and J gave up 0 bases, with 7 bases separating them. Germline V gives CDR1 SGHTS, CDR2 YDEGEE. The CDR3 DNA follows: TGTGCCAGCAGCCTACAGGCTAACTATGGCTACACCTTC. It translates to CASSLQANYGYTF.

J is TRBJ2-7 and V is TRBV7-3; no reliable D call. Trimming cost V 1 base and J 5 bases, with 9 bases left between them. The CDR3 has 13 residues. The germline gives CDR1 SGHTA, CDR2 FQGTGA. This CDR3 is CASSLSSLNEQYF. The CDR3 DNA follows: TGTGCCAGCAGCTTAAGTTCCCTAAACGAGCAGTACTTC.

In the case of this clone: Other DNA sequences within the sample encode an identical CDR3. The V and J genes are TRBV6-5 and TRBJ2-7; 8 bases map to TRBD1. This CDR3 comprises 14 residues. Looked up from germline, CDR1 is MNHEY and CDR2 is SVGAGI. V shed 3 bases, J shed 1 base, and the junction held 2 bases outside the gene matches. The CDR3 sequence: CASSYYRGSYEQYF. CDR3 nucleotides: TGTGCCAGCAGTTATTACAGGGGGTCCTACGAGCAGTACTTC.

A remark on this clone: This CDR3 is also generated by other DNA sequences in the sample. The chain uses TRBV2 and TRBJ1-1; 7 bases are a match to TRBD1. The CDR3 has 14 residues. CDR1 and CDR2 from the germline V gene are SNHLY and FYNNEI. J gave up 3 bases and V 6 bases, and 7 bases lay outside the gene matches. In DNA, the CDR3 is TGTGCCAGCAGAGGCAGGGGGATCTACACTGAAGCTTTCTTT. Encoded protein: CASRGRGIYTEAFF.

The chain couples TRBV28 to TRBJ2-1; 9 bases are shared with TRBD2. This CDR3 contains 14 residues. The V and J ends lost 3 bases and 7 bases, in that order; junction bases with no gene match: 4. Germline V gene lookup returns CDR1 MDHEN and CDR2 SYDVKM. The chain's CDR3 is CASSFSSGVNEQFF. The CDR3 DNA follows: TGTGCCAGCAGTTTTTCTAGCGGGGTTAATGAGCAGTTCTTC.

The chain combines TRBV6-5 with TRBJ2-1; tentatively, D is TRBD2 (5 bases). Trimming pared 6 bases from V and 5 bases from J, leaving 17 bases between. This CDR3 comprises 15 residues. Germline assignment: CDR1 MNHEY and CDR2 SVGAGI. The CDR3 sequence is CASSRAAGNHNEQFF. In DNA, the CDR3 is TGTGCCAGCAGCCGCGCGGCGGGTAATCACAATGAGCAGTTCTTC.

The V gene is TRBV21-1, the J gene TRBJ1-5; TRBD1, the table's D call, was not compared with the DNA. TRBV21-1 is a listed pseudogene. The CDR3 is 19 amino acids. CDR3 nucleotide sequence: TGTGCCAGCAGCAAAGAAGCAGGGGCCGATTCCATCTTAAATCAGCCCCAGCATTTT. This translates into CASSKEAGADSILNQPQHF.

The rearrangement links TRBV14 to TRBJ1-2; D is unclear. There are 15 residues in the CDR3. Germline loops: CDR1 SGHDN, CDR2 FVKESK. V lost 4 bases and J lost 1, with 13 bases in between. The CDR3 DNA is TGTGCCAGCAGCCCCCTGGCAGGAATTAACTATGGCTACACCTTC. Translating gives CASSPLAGINYGYTF.